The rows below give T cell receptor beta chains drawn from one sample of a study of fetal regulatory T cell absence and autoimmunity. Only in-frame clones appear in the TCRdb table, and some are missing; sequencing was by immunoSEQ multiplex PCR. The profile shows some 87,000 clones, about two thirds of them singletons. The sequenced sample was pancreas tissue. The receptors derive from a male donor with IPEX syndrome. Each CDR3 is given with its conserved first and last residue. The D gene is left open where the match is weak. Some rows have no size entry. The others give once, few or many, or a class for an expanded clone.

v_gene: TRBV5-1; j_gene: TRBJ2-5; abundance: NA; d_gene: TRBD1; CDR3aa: CASSSGQVPLETQYF; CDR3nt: TGCGCCAGCAGCTCCGGACAGGTTCCCTTGGAGACCCAGTACTTC
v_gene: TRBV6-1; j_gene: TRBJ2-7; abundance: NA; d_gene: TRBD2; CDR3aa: CASSPGLARSYEQYF; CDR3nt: TGTGCCAGCAGCCCGGGACTAGCGCGATCCTACGAGCAGTACTTC
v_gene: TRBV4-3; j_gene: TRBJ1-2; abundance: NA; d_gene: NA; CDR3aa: CASSQGTGYTF; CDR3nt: TGCGCCAGCAGCCAAGGGACCGGCTACACCTTC
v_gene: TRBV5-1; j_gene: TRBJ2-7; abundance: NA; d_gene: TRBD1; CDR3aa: CASRRQGTGAGYEQYF; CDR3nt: TGCGCCAGCAGGCGCCAGGGGACAGGGGCGGGCTACGAGCAGTACTTC
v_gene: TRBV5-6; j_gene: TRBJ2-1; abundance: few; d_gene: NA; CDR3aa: CASSFYPRGHEQFF; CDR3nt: TGTGCCAGCAGCTTTTACCCAAGGGGCCATGAGCAGTTCTTC
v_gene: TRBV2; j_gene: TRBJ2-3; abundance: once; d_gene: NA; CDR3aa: CASRGDSTDTQYF; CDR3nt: TGTGCCAGCAGAGGGGACAGCACAGATACGCAGTATTTT
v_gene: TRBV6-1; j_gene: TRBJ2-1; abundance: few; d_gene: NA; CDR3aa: CASRAGYTNEQFF; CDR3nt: TGTGCCAGCAGGGCCGGCTACACTAATGAGCAGTTCTTC
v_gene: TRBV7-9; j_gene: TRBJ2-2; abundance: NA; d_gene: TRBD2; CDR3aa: CASSWASGRADTGELFF; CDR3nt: TGTGCCAGCAGCTGGGCTAGCGGGAGGGCGGACACCGGGGAGCTGTTTTTT
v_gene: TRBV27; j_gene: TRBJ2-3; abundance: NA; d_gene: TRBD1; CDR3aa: CASSPDRGPDTQYF; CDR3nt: TGTGCCAGCAGTCCGGACAGGGGACCAGATACGCAGTATTTT
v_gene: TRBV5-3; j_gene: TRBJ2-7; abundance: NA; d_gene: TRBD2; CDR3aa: CARSYASGVYEQYF; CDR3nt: TGTGCCAGAAGTTACGCTAGCGGAGTTTACGAGCAGTACTTC
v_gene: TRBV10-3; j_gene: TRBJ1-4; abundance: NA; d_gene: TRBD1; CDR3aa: CAISESPFRTGEEKLFF; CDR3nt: TGTGCCATCAGTGAGTCTCCGTTCCGGACAGGGGAGGAAAAACTGTTTTTT
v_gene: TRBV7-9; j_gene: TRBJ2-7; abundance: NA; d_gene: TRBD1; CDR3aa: CASSFGQATSYEQYF; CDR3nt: TGTGCCAGCAGCTTCGGACAGGCCACCTCCTACGAGCAGTACTTC
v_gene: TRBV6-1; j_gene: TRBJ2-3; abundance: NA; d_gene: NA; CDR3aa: CASSEGQSSTDTQYF; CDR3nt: TGTGCCAGCAGTGAGGGACAATCTAGCACAGATACGCAGTATTTT
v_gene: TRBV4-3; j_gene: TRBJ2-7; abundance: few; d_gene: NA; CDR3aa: CASSRRTDAEQYF; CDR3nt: TGCGCCAGCAGCCGGAGGACAGACGCCGAGCAGTACTTC
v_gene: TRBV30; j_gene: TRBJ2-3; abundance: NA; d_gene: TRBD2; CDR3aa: CAWSGRTSGRSTDTQYF; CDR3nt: TGTGCCTGGAGTGGTAGAACTAGCGGGAGGAGCACAGATACGCAGTATTTT
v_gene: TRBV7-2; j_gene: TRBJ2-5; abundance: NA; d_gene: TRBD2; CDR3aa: CASSRGLAGGLVWETQYF; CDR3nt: TGTGCCAGCAGCCGGGGACTAGCGGGAGGGCTGGTTTGGGAGACCCAGTACTTC
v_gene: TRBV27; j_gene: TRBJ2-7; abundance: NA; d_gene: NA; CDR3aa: CASSLWTNYEQYF; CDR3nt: TGTGCCAGCAGTTTATGGACAAACTACGAGCAGTACTTC